This record covers a single T cell receptor beta chain. Under the authors' procedure: Reference gene primer amplification gave nucleated cell count estimates. Profiled with immunoSEQ multiplex PCR; TCRdb holds only in-frame clones, not every one. V, J and clone size reflect that table, while D and trimming were determined from the DNA. The sample carries about 94,000 clones, 65% to 85% recorded once. This specimen comes from a study of blood T cell repertoires in COVID-19. Overall study: Samples came from the United States, Italy and Spain, spanning acute and convalescent COVID-19. From T cells, B-cell-depleted T cells, or PBMCs came the material, which was cDNA or gDNA.

CDR3 length equals 15 residues. Germline-derived CDR1 and CDR2 are KGHDR and SFDVKD. V was pared by 1 base and J by 4 bases, with 2 bases of the junction left unmatched. This chain uses TRBV24-1 with TRBJ2-3, with 9 bases aligning to TRBD1. The clonotype comes from a man between 60 and 70 years old with acute or convalescent COVID-19. Sequenced: peripheral blood. The CDR3 protein is CATSDFGDRADTQYF. The CDR3 DNA reads TGTGCCACCAGTGATTTCGGGGACAGGGCAGATACGCAGTATTTT.